The TCR beta chain described here comes from a study of T cell repertoires in cytomegalovirus infection. Study-level background: TCR beta signatures that were public indicated CMV infection and matching HLA type.

TCRdb reanalysed the reads using MiXCR and keeps one entry per CDR3 protein. Among some 350,000 distinct CDR3 sequences listed, less than 20% were seen once. As for this clonotype: Its specificity is not known.

General study findings and limits: The ex vivo response was dominated by HLA-C-restricted CMV-specific TCR beta clonotypes. Frequencies of public TCR beta families were cumulated, and this identified carriers of CMV plus the relevant HLA.

The CDR3 sequence is 16 residues long. CDR1 MNHEY and CDR2 SVGEGT come from the germline V gene. With V trimmed by 4 bases and J by 3 bases, 6 bases remained unmatched. The chain employs TRBV6-2 or TRBV6-3 and TRBJ2-7; TRBD2 matches 13 bases. This clonotype was sampled from a human donor in good health (CMV status not recorded). Some clones in this sample may be carry-over from other donors' samples. The source material was PBMCs. CDR3 sequence: CASSSTTSGGFYEQYF. For the CDR3, the DNA is TGTGCCAGCAGTTCAACGACTAGCGGGGGGTTCTACGAGCAGTACTTC.